This T cell receptor (beta chain) originates from a study of CD8+ T cells in alopecia areata. Documented treatment: oral pan-JAK inhibitor, 5-10 mg twice daily. Those with alopecia areata gave lesional scalp punch biopsies and peripheral blood. Extracted RNA was reverse transcribed into cDNA, the sequencing template. The repertoire was sequenced with immunoSEQ multiplex PCR; TCRdb's copy has only in-frame clones and lacks some. The sample has 90,000 to 120,000 clones, roughly 84% seen once; the top ten hold over 20%. Note on this clone: Distinct nucleotide sequences in the sample also encode this CDR3.

This sequence originates from a human donor with alopecia areata. The input for sequencing was CD8+ T cells sorted from blood, taken at week 24, from a patient treated with tofacitinib.

CDR3 residues: CASSLRETQYF. Written as DNA, the CDR3 is TGTGCCAGCAGCTTGCGGGAGACCCAGTACTTC. The gene calls are TRBV5-6 and TRBJ2-5, with D uncertain. The ends were cut back, 1 base at V and 5 bases at J, with 3 bases in the middle. CDR1 and CDR2 from the germline V gene are SGHDT and YYEEEE. The CDR3 has 11 amino acids.